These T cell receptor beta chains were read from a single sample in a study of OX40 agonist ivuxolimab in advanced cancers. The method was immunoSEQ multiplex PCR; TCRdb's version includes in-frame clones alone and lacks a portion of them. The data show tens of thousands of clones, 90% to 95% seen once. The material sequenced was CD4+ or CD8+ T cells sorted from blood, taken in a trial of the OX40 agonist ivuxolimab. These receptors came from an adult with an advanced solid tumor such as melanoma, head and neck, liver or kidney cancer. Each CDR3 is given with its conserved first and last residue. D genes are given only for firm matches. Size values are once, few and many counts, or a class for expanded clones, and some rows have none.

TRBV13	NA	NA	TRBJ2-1	CASSLPGLEQFF	TGTGCCAGCAGCCTCCCGGGGTTAGAGCAGTTCTTC
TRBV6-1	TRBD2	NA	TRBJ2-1	CASSEAVVTSRYNEQFF	TGTGCCAGCAGTGAAGCGGTCGTGACTAGCAGATACAATGAGCAGTTCTTC
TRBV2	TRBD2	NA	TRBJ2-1	CASNTGTSDYNEQFF	TGTGCCAGCAATACCGGGACTAGCGACTACAATGAGCAGTTCTTC
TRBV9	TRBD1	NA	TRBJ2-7	CASSPGQEAYEQYF	TGTGCCAGCAGCCCCGGACAGGAAGCCTACGAGCAGTACTTC
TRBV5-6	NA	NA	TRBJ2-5	CASSKRGAMETQYF	TGTGCCAGCAGCAAGCGTGGGGCCATGGAGACCCAGTACTTC
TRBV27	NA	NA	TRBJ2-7	CASSQPGRAGTGATYEQYF	TGTGCCAGCAGCCAACCCGGGCGAGCCGGGACGGGGGCCACCTACGAGCAGTACTTC
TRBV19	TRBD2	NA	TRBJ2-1	CASSGSLAGYNEQFF	TGTGCCAGTAGTGGGAGCCTAGCGGGCTACAATGAGCAGTTCTTC
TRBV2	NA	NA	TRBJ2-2	CASTQGVAANTGELFF	TGTGCCAGCACCCAAGGGGTAGCGGCGAACACCGGGGAGCTGTTTTTT
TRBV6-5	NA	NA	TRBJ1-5	CASKGRGNQPQHF	TGTGCCAGCAAGGGGAGAGGCAATCAGCCCCAGCATTTT
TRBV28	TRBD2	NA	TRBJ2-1	CASSQGGSGQNEQFF	TGTGCCAGCAGTCAAGGCGGGAGCGGTCAAAATGAGCAGTTCTTC
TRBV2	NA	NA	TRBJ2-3	CASSLLISVRTDTQYF	TGTGCCAGCAGCCTTTTAATTAGCGTCCGCACAGATACGCAGTATTTT
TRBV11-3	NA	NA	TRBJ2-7	CASSLGAQGRAFYEQYF	TGTGCCAGCAGCTTGGGGGCACAGGGGAGGGCCTTCTACGAGCAGTACTTC
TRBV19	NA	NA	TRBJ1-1	CASQPLGAEQTNTEAFF	TGTGCCAGTCAACCTCTGGGGGCAGAGCAAACGAACACTGAAGCTTTCTTT
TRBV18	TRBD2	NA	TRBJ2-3	CASSSGSPDTQYF	TGTGCCAGCTCTAGCGGGAGCCCAGATACGCAGTATTTT
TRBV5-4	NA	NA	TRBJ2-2	CASTQGGLNTGELFF	TGTGCCAGCACCCAGGGGGGTTTAAACACCGGGGAGCTGTTTTTT
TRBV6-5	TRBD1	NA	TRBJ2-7	CASSYRGTGSYEQYF	TGTGCCAGCAGCTATCGTGGGACAGGGAGCTACGAGCAGTACTTC
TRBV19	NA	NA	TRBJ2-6	CASSPTRNRAGANVLTF	TGTGCCAGTAGTCCGACCAGGAACAGGGCTGGGGCCAACGTCCTGACTTTC
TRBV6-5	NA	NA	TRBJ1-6	CASRGQLNNSPLHF	TGTGCCAGCAGAGGACAGCTAAATAATTCACCCCTCCACTTT
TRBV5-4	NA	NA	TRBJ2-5	CASSSPGRGGGTQYF	TGTGCCAGCAGCTCACCGGGTCGGGGTGGCGGGACCCAGTACTTC
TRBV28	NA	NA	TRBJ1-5	CASSSSAWDAKQPQHF	TGTGCCAGCAGTTCTTCTGCTTGGGATGCGAAACAGCCCCAGCATTTT
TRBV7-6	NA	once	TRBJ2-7	CASSQTAGDLVSSYEQYF	TGTGCCAGCAGCCAGACCGCAGGGGACCTTGTAAGCTCCTACGAGCAGTACTTC
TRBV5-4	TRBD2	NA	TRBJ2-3	CASSFIAGAADTQYF	TGTGCCAGCAGCTTCATAGCGGGGGCCGCAGATACGCAGTATTTT
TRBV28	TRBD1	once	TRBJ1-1	CASSLPDRARTFF	TGTGCCAGCAGTTTACCCGACAGGGCGAGGACTTTCTTT
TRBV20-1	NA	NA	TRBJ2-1	CSARPYNEQFF	TGCAGTGCTAGACCTTACAATGAGCAGTTCTTC
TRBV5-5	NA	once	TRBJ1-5	CASSLESRQPQHF	TGTGCCAGCAGCTTGGAGAGTAGGCAGCCCCAGCATTTT
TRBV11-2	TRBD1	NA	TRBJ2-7	CASSLTGANEQYF	TGTGCCAGCAGCTTAACAGGGGCGAACGAGCAGTACTTC
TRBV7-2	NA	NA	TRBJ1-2	CASSLVKGTNYGYTF	TGTGCCAGCAGCTTAGTTAAGGGGACGAACTATGGCTACACCTTC
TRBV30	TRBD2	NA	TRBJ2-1	CAWSAGGPLYNEQFF	TGTGCCTGGAGTGCGGGAGGGCCGCTCTACAATGAGCAGTTCTTC
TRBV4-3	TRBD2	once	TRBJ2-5	CASSQAWGLGLQETQYF	TGCGCCAGCAGCCAAGCTTGGGGACTAGGATTACAAGAGACCCAGTACTTC
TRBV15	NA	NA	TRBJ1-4	CATSRDAAGPLGGKLFF	TGTGCCACCAGCAGAGATGCTGCAGGGCCCTTAGGAGGGAAACTGTTTTTT
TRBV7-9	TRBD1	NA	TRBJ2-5	CASSLGLGGLTQYF	TGTGCCAGCAGCTTAGGATTAGGGGGCTTGACCCAGTACTTC
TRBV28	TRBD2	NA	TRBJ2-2	CASTELAGVWTGELFF	TGTGCCAGCACCGAACTAGCGGGGGTTTGGACCGGGGAGCTGTTTTTT
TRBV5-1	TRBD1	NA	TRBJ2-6	CASSPGQGSSGANVLTF	TGCGCCAGCAGCCCGGGACAGGGCAGCTCTGGGGCCAACGTCCTGACTTTC
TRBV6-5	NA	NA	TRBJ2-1	CASSYQGEDNEQFF	TGTGCCAGCAGTTACCAGGGGGAGGATAATGAGCAGTTCTTC
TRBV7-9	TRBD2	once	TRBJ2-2	CASSRLAENTGELFF	TGTGCCAGCAGTCGACTAGCGGAGAACACCGGGGAGCTGTTTTTT
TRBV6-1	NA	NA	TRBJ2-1	CASSFAGDEQFF	TGTGCCAGCAGTTTCGCGGGCGATGAGCAGTTCTTC
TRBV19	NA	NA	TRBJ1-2	CASRPSQANYGYTF	TGTGCCAGTAGGCCGAGCCAAGCTAACTATGGCTACACCTTC
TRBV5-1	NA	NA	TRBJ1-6	CASSLAGSSYNSPLHF	TGCGCCAGCAGCTTGGCAGGGAGCTCCTATAATTCACCCCTCCACTTT
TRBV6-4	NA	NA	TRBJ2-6	CASSPMGANVLTF	TGTGCCAGCAGCCCCATGGGGGCCAACGTCCTGACTTTC
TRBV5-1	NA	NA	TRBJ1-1	CASSLEGRPNTEAFF	TGCGCCAGCAGCTTGGAGGGACGGCCGAACACTGAAGCTTTCTTT
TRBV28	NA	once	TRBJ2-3	CASSLRLATDTQYF	TGTGCCAGCAGTTTACGGCTAGCTACAGATACGCAGTATTTT
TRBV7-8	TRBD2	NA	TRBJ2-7	CASSLSGLAGRSSYEQYF	TGTGCCAGCAGCTTATCTGGACTAGCGGGGCGGAGCTCCTACGAGCAGTACTTC